This T cell receptor beta chain was obtained from a study of T cells in Graves' hyperthyroidism and ophthalmopathy. TCR beta CDR3 region amplification was performed from RNA transcripts. During a first-round RT-PCR of the TCR CDR3, the HTBI primer set was used. TCRdb used MiXCR to reprocess the multiplex PCR reads, holding one entry per CDR3 protein. The table has 500,000 to 650,000 distinct CDR3 sequences, 46% seen once. This clonotype showed up many times. This CDR3 is 12 amino acids long. Deletions cut 6 bases from V and 3 bases from J, with 9 bases between. The germline CDR1 and CDR2 sequences are SGHTA and FQGNSA.

The gene calls are TRBV7-2 and TRBJ2-7; D unresolved. This TCR was sampled from an adult woman with Graves' disease, either hyperthyroidism or ophthalmopathy (not recorded which). Sequencing was carried out using peripheral blood or thyroid tissue (not recorded which). CDR3 DNA: TGTGCCAGCAGTCGAACAATCTACGAGCAGTACTTC. It yields the protein CASSRTIYEQYF.